This T cell receptor (beta chain) was recorded in a study of blood T cell repertoires in COVID-19. The CDR3 covers 13 residues. The germline CDR1 and CDR2 sequences are MNHNS and SASEGT. The germline V and J ends were trimmed by 3 bases and 10 bases, with 10 bases remaining between them. TCRdb's copy holds only in-frame clones and misses some; the assay was immunoSEQ multiplex PCR. The table includes 40,000 or so clones, approximately 83% detected once. V is TRBV6-1 and J is TRBJ1-6, with D perhaps TRBD1 (5 bases). The sample comprised peripheral blood. This receptor was obtained from a man in his forties or fifties with active COVID-19. CDR3 nucleotides: TGTGCCAGCAGTGATACCAGGGTCTCACCCCTCCACTTT. Its translation is CASSDTRVSPLHF.